What follows is one T cell receptor (beta chain) and its context. This specimen comes from a study of CD8 T cells in Susac syndrome. The CDR3 consists of 14 residues. Germline CDR1 is SGDLS and CDR2 is YYNGEE. The V and J ends lost 6 bases and 7 bases respectively, with 14 bases between them. Reverse transcription used roughly 0.5 to 1 ug RNA and random hexamers. Across 54 Vbeta and 13 Jbeta, TCR beta CDR3 was amplified with immunoSEQ multiplex PCR. TCRdb fed the immunoSEQ multiplex PCR reads into MiXCR, producing one record per CDR3 protein. The data contain roughly 150,000 distinct CDR3 sequences, approximately 95% of them singletons. Diagnostic criteria for definite or probable disease, in their recently defined form, were met by the patients with Susac syndrome.

V and J are TRBV9 and TRBJ1-6; possibly TRBD1 for D (5 bases). The sample consisted of CD4+ T cells from PBMCs. This receptor was taken from a human donor with Susac syndrome. The CDR3 loop reads CASNLGQLNSPLHF. CDR3 DNA: TGTGCCAGCAACTTGGGGCAACTCAATTCACCCCTCCACTTT.